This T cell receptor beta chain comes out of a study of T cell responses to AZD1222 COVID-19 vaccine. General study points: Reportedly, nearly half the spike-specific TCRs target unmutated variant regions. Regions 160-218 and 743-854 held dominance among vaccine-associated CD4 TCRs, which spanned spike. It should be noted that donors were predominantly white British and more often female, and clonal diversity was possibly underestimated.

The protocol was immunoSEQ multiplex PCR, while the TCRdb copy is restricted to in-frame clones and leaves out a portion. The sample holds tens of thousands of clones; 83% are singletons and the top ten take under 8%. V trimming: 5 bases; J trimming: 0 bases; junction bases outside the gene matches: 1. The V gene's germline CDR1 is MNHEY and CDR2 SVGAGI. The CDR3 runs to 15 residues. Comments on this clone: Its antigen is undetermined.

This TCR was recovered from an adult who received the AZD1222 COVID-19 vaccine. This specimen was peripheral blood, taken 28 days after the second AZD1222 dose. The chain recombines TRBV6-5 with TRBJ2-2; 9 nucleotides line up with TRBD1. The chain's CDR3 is CASSRDRANTGELFF. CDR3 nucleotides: TGTGCCAGCAGTCGGGACAGGGCGAACACCGGGGAGCTGTTTTTT.